This TCR beta chain is from a study of OX40 agonist ivuxolimab in advanced cancers. The study in broad terms: The costimulatory receptor OX40 (CD134) was targeted by ivuxolimab, a fully human IgG2 agonistic monoclonal antibody. Intravenous ivuxolimab was administered to patients every 2 weeks at six dose levels: 0.01, 0.1, 0.3, 1.5, 3 and 10 mg/kg. Among the roughly 52 dose-escalation patients, 19 had hepatocellular carcinoma, roughly 15 melanoma, 9 renal cell carcinoma and 9 head and neck cancer. A male proportion of 75% to 85% and a mean age of approximately 62 years, ranging from about 20 to 80, were recorded for the dose-escalation cohort. Patients were allowed to have had prior anti-PD-1, anti-PD-L1 or anti-CTLA-4 therapy, and around 37% of the dose-escalation patients had previously received checkpoint inhibitors. Partial responses were achieved by three dose-escalation patients, of whom one had hepatocellular carcinoma and two had cutaneous melanoma. The point of sequencing TCRbeta in the periphery was to test whether ivuxolimab changed TCR sequence diversity and drove clonal T-cell expansion. The paper covers the monotherapy dose-escalation part of the phase I ivuxolimab trial, which included N ≈ 54 patients. On the study overall, not on this receptor specifically: After ivuxolimab, expanded clones were on average more numerous among CD8+ T cells than among CD4+ T cells. Low levels of normalized T-cell clonal expansion were also seen in some patients who did not respond. In partial responders in the 0.1-3.0 mg/kg groups, normalized peripheral clonal expansion was found to be among the lowest, especially among CD8+ T cells. At doses of 0.1 to 3.0 mg/kg, clonal expansion of both CD4+ and CD8+ blood T cells was observed from baseline to week 6. Which antigens the clonally expanded peripheral T cells were specific for was not determined.

Genomic DNA was isolated from the sorted cells so that the TCRbeta CDR3 region could be sequenced. The immunoSEQ Assay was used for sequencing of TCRbeta CDR3 regions. Imported from immuneACCESS, the table was reduced by TCRdb to in-frame sequences with V and J called. These copies leave out some clones; in studies compared against another copy, an unresolved V gene accounts for under half, and the cause of the remainder is not known. The sample has approximately 60,000 clones on record, over 75% of them singletons. The top ten constitute about 5% of the sample. On this clone itself: No cognate antigen has been identified for it. No per-base quality is available; no much larger clone lies one base away.

V and J are truncated by 2 bases and 2 bases respectively, leaving an intervening sequence of 7 bases. The CDR3 covers 14 residues, taking in both the cysteine and the phenylalanine. The read is trimmed to its CDR3 DNA, 42 bases read in frame from base 1. Sequences SGHRS (CDR1) and YFSETQ (CDR2) are obtained from the germline V gene. Patients with a history of autoimmune disease or receiving systemic immunosuppression were excluded from the trial. In every dose cohort, peripheral blood was drawn for TCR sequencing at baseline, cycle 4 day 1, and cycle 7 day 1. Samples came from an open-label, multicenter, first-in-human phase I dose-escalation trial of ivuxolimab. Adults with locally advanced or metastatic melanoma, renal cell carcinoma, hepatocellular carcinoma or head and neck squamous cell carcinoma were enrolled in the trial. Before TCR sequencing, CD4+ T cells and CD8+ T cells were sorted from peripheral blood as separate populations.

The TCR sequence derives from an adult with an advanced solid tumor such as melanoma, head and neck, liver or kidney cancer. The sample was CD4+ or CD8+ T cells sorted from blood, taken in a trial of the OX40 agonist ivuxolimab. The chain employs TRBV5-1 and TRBJ2-2, with no reliable assignment of the D segment. The DNA is as follows: TGCGCCAGCAGCTTAGACACTAACACCGGGGAGCTGTTTTTT. This translates into CASSLDTNTGELFF.